This T cell receptor beta chain was recovered during a study of T cells in Graves' hyperthyroidism and ophthalmopathy. Concerning this clonotype itself: The antigen is not known.

Hyperthyroidism, newly diagnosed and lasting under 2 months, affected patients aged 18 to 65. Each diagnosis was grounded in clinical symptoms, serum thyroxine and TRAb, thyroid ultrasound, and orbital computed tomography. Study-wide results and caveats: Clonotypes that were expanded in thyroid above 0.001 mostly appeared in blood too. Ophthalmopathy was model-predicted a median 6.5 months pre-onset.

Trimming shortened V by 6 bases and J by 6 bases, and 11 bases separated the two germline ends. The CDR3 is 12 residues long. CDR1 is WSHSY and CDR2 is SAAADI in the germline V gene. RNA transcripts provided the source from which TCR beta CDR3 regions were amplified. First-round RT-PCR of the TCR CDR3 relied on the HTBI primer set. MiXCR was run by TCRdb on the multiplex PCR reads, yielding one entry per CDR3 protein. The sample records around 540,000 distinct CDR3 sequences, about 45% being singletons. The genes are TRBV10-2 and TRBJ1-1; possible D gene TRBD1, 5 bases. The source is a woman aged 18-29 years with Graves' hyperthyroidism. Sequencing used peripheral blood or thyroid tissue (not recorded which). CDR3 sequence (DNA): TGCGCCAGCAGAGGGCCGGGGGCTGAAGCTTTCTTT. Translation gives CASRGPGAEAFF.